These 8 T cell receptor beta chains were sequenced from one sample in a study of spatial heterogeneity in lung cancer. MiXCR was run by TCRdb on the 5' RACE reads, yielding one entry per CDR3 protein. The top ten clones hold 16% of a sample with about 120,000 distinct CDR3 sequences, 10% to 15% of them seen once. Indicated time point: blood at routine non-recurrence follow-up after resection. Without sorting, whole RNA was sequenced from tumor, nontumor lung or frozen PBMC. The sequencing here drew on PBMCs, taken at follow-up. These receptors all stem from a male donor with early-stage non-small cell lung cancer.

The rearrangement links TRBV11-2 to TRBJ2-7; D not resolved. This CDR3 contains 14 residues. Germline lookup yields CDR1 SGHAT and CDR2 FQNNGV. V lost 3 bases to trimming and J lost 1 base, with 10 bases between them. The CDR3 DNA reads as TGTGCCAGCAGCTTTCAGATGGGATCCTACGAGCAGTACTTC. Protein sequence: CASSFQMGSYEQYF.

This chain links TRBV2 with TRBJ1-2; tentative D call: TRBD1 (5 bases). This CDR3 has 13 amino acids. V lost 7 bases to trimming and J lost 3 bases, with 12 bases between them. Germline CDR1 and CDR2: SNHLY and FYNNEI. The CDR3 coding sequence is TGTGCCAGCATCGACAGATTCGACTATGGCTACACCTTC. Translating gives CASIDRFDYGYTF.

CDR3 coding DNA: TGTGCCAGCAGAACCAGGGAATCGGCAGAGACCCAGTACTTC. This translates into CASRTRESAETQYF. The J gene is TRBJ2-5, the V gene TRBV6-5; the D gene is possibly TRBD1 (5 bases). The CDR3 loop spans 14 amino acids. Germline-derived CDR1 and CDR2 are MNHEY and SVGAGI. The V end was cut by 6 bases, the J end by 4 bases, with 15 bases between.

This clonotype was seen ten or more times. The CDR3 is CSARDPGITQYF. CDR3 nucleotides: TGCAGTGCTAGAGACCCTGGGATTACGCAGTATTTT. The chain recombines TRBV20-1 with TRBJ2-3; no firm D call. The CDR3 covers 12 residues. CDR1 and CDR2 from the germline V gene are DFQATT and SNEGSKA (reference sequence). V was shortened by 0 bases and J by 8 bases, with 9 bases between the two germline ends.

The rearrangement links TRBV12-3 or TRBV12-4 to TRBJ2-1, with TRBD1 matching 9 bases. J lost 6 bases, V lost 5 bases, and 5 bases had no gene match. CDR3 length: 14 residues. Here the CDR3 DNA reads TGTGCCAGCAGTGAACAGGGGGCGGTCAATGAGCAGTTCTTC. This translates into CASSEQGAVNEQFF.

In this sample, this clonotype turned up many times. V and J are TRBV10-3 and TRBJ2-7; 9 bases fit TRBD1. V trimming: 5 bases; J trimming: 4 bases; junction bases outside the gene matches: 6. Looked up from germline, CDR1 is ENHRY and CDR2 is SYGVKD. The CDR3 is 14 amino acids. The CDR3 DNA follows: TGTGCCATCAGTAGGGGACAGGGTTTGTACGAGCAGTACTTC. Encoded protein: CAISRGQGLYEQYF.

This clonotype was observed a few times. This chain links TRBV2 with TRBJ1-4; 8 bases agree with TRBD1. There are 14 residues in the CDR3. In germline, CDR1 is SNHLY, CDR2 FYNNEI. J lost 7 bases, V lost 1 base, and 2 bases had no gene match. CDR3 bases: TGTGCCAGCAGTGAAGGGACAGGGAGTGAAAAACTGTTTTTT. This gives the protein CASSEGTGSEKLFF.

This chain connects TRBV18 to TRBJ2-5; D is unresolved. The CDR3 extends over 12 amino acids. V shed 6 bases and J shed 1 base, with 6 bases lying between them. Germline V lookup: CDR1 KGHSH, CDR2 LQKENI. This chain's CDR3 is CASSTSQETQYF. The DNA for the CDR3 is TGTGCCAGCTCTACCAGCCAAGAGACCCAGTACTTC.